These T cell receptor beta chains were read from a single sample in a study of T cell responses to AZD1222 COVID-19 vaccine. Method: immunoSEQ multiplex PCR; TCRdb's copy keeps in-frame clones and lacks some. The sample has 150,000 to 200,000 clones, 94% seen once. This specimen was peripheral blood, taken 28 days after the second AZD1222 dose. Receptors were obtained from an adult who received the AZD1222 COVID-19 vaccine. CDR3s include the opening cysteine and the closing phenylalanine or tryptophan. The order of the fields is CDR3 protein, V gene, CDR3 length.

CASSPQPRLDQETQYF,TRBV7-2,16
CASSLQVMVNEKLFF,TRBV19,15
CASSQGAGANVLTF,TRBV19,14
CAISELALADEQFF,TRBV10-3,14
CASRKPGQNNSPLHF,TRBV2,15
CASSFKTGVNEQFF,TRBV11-2,14
CASSPGSFYSNQPQHF,TRBV28,16
CASSLRQAIGSGNTIYF,TRBV7-6,17
CASSQQGDLEAFF,TRBV2,13
CASSQDNERGGYTF,TRBV4-2,14
CASSQDGEGGDEQYF,TRBV3-1/TRBV3-2,15
CASSAGERTGRTNEQFF,TRBV19,17
CASSPGPGARAFF,TRBV5-1,13
CASSPLTGTGMDNEQFF,TRBV18,17
CASSLSGEQYF,TRBV7-9,11
CASSFSPGSRRHF,TRBV28,13
CASSLTQTGQNYGYTF,TRBV5-1,16
CAGRPLEAFF,TRBV19,10
CASTGDEPGNTIYF,TRBV2,14
CASSTGTGGGTDTQYF,TRBV5-1,16
CASSLYPPSHNEQFF,TRBV27,15
CASSPGNNEQFF,TRBV7-9,12
CASSPGSRRGDTQYF,TRBV7-3,15
CASSLEGQGAIGANVLTF,TRBV5-5,18
CASSLPSGTYEQYF,TRBV5-1,14
CSRSRTLSYNEQFF,TRBV2,14
CASSLMKGPVFQETQYF,TRBV14,17
CAWTRGTEAFF,TRBV30,11
CASRIDSTGFYGYTF,TRBV2,15
CAWRAYNEQFF,TRBV30,11
CASSDIFGTGNTEAFF,TRBV6-1,16
CASSEGSRSSYEQYF,TRBV6-1,15
CASSPRRALTNTGELFF,TRBV6-2/TRBV6-3,17
CASMRGARDNQPQHF,TRBV2,15
CASSLDAGPTFDNTEAFF,TRBV11-2,18
CASSLYRGSAVQETQYF,TRBV28,17
CASSALAFGNEQFF,TRBV5-1,14
CASSLDLYSNQPQHF,TRBV5-5,15
CASSLRPSGQETQYF,TRBV7-2,15
CAISGTSGSTDTQYF,TRBV10-3,15
CASSQVLPGQVVETQYF,TRBV4-3,17